The rows below give T cell receptor beta chains drawn from one sample of a study of T and B cells in COVID-19 patients. TCRdb fed the multiplex PCR reads into MiXCR, producing one record per CDR3 protein. The table lists approximately 4,100 distinct CDR3 sequences, 25% to 35% of them singletons. Input material: blood. The receptors here all came from a human donor with active COVID-19. The donor label of this sample is uncertain. CDR3s include the opening cysteine and the closing phenylalanine or tryptophan. D genes are given only for firm matches. The size entry is marked missing in some rows and otherwise reads once, few, many or a size class.

j_gene,d_gene,v_gene,abundance,CDR3aa,CDR3nt
TRBJ2-5,-,TRBV12-3/TRBV12-4,-,CASSTRDGQETQYF,TGTGCCAGCAGCACACGGGACGGCCAAGAGACCCAGTACTTC
TRBJ2-5,-,TRBV7-2,-,CASSPQETQYF,TGTGCCAGCAGCCCCCAAGAGACCCAGTACTTC
TRBJ2-7,TRBD2,TRBV7-6,-,CASSPLRGGAEQYF,TGTGCCAGCAGCCCCCTACGGGGGGGCGCCGAGCAGTACTTC
TRBJ2-7,-,TRBV19,medium-sized,CASSTGTGQDEQYF,TGTGCCAGTAGTACGGGGACGGGGCAGGACGAGCAGTACTTC
TRBJ1-6,TRBD1,TRBV18,medium-sized,CASSLSGQGDSPLHF,TGTGCCAGCTCACTCTCTGGACAGGGGGATTCACCCCTCCACTTT
TRBJ2-5,TRBD1,TRBV7-2,-,CASSLASTGGGKTQYF,TGTGCCAGCAGCTTAGCTAGTACAGGGGGCGGAAAGACCCAGTACTTC
TRBJ1-2,TRBD1,TRBV12-3/TRBV12-4,few,CASSYGQGGGYTF,TGTGCCAGCAGTTACGGACAGGGCGGTGGCTACACCTTC
TRBJ2-3,TRBD2,TRBV15,medium-sized,CATSRTLAGSTDTQYF,TGTGCCACCAGCAGAACACTAGCGGGGAGCACAGATACGCAGTATTTT
TRBJ1-6,-,TRBV6-2/TRBV6-3,medium-sized,CASIATGESPLHF,TGTGCCAGCATCGCTACGGGGGAATCACCCCTCCACTTT
TRBJ2-6,-,TRBV12-5,-,CASGFSGSGANVLTF,TGTGCTAGTGGTTTCTCTGGCTCTGGGGCCAACGTCCTGACTTTC
TRBJ2-1,-,TRBV12-3/TRBV12-4,medium-sized,CASSQSSYNEQFF,TGTGCCAGCAGCCAGAGCTCCTACAATGAGCAGTTCTTC
TRBJ1-2,-,TRBV19,medium-sized,CASSIEALNYGYTF,TGTGCCAGTAGTATAGAGGCTTTAAACTATGGCTACACCTTC
TRBJ2-3,-,TRBV12-3/TRBV12-4,medium-sized,CASSLGRERDTQYF,TGTGCCAGCAGTTTGGGCAGGGAAAGGGATACGCAGTATTTT
TRBJ2-5,TRBD2,TRBV7-2,-,CASSSSTGGETQYF,TGTGCCAGCAGCTCTTCGACGGGGGGAGAGACCCAGTACTTC
TRBJ1-4,TRBD1,TRBV5-1,few,CASSHRGINEKLFF,TGCGCCAGCAGCCACAGGGGAATAAATGAAAAACTGTTTTTT
TRBJ2-3,TRBD2,TRBV12-3/TRBV12-4,-,CASSSGAGGRGDTQYF,TGTGCCAGCAGTTCGGGAGCGGGGGGCCGGGGAGATACGCAGTATTTT
TRBJ2-3,-,TRBV5-4,medium-sized,CASSPPGPKGADTQYF,TGTGCCAGCAGCCCTCCGGGTCCTAAGGGAGCAGATACGCAGTATTTT
TRBJ2-6,-,TRBV6-2/TRBV6-3,medium-sized,CASSPRPASGANVLTF,TGTGCCAGCAGTCCCCGACCGGCCTCTGGGGCCAACGTCCTGACTTTC
TRBJ1-6,TRBD1,TRBV5-4,medium-sized,CASVERDRENSPLHF,TGTGCCAGCGTGGAAAGGGACAGGGAGAATTCACCCCTCCACTTT
TRBJ1-2,TRBD1,TRBV6-5,few,CASSPGSGTGEFPYGYTF,TGTGCCAGCAGTCCTGGGTCGGGGACAGGGGAATTTCCCTATGGCTACACCTTC
TRBJ1-2,-,TRBV5-4,medium-sized,CASSRDSAGSGYGYTF,TGTGCCAGCAGCCGAGACAGCGCCGGTTCGGGTTATGGCTACACCTTC
TRBJ2-7,-,TRBV2,-,CASSAGTSSSYEQYF,TGTGCCAGCAGTGCCGGGACTTCCAGCTCCTACGAGCAGTACTTC
TRBJ2-7,-,TRBV15,medium-sized,CATSRDTGLYEQYF,TGTGCCACCAGCAGAGATACAGGCCTCTACGAGCAGTACTTC